Below, 3 T cell receptor beta chains from the same sample are listed, as sequenced in a study of beta chain features in type 1 diabetes. Every isolated RNA sample was fully reverse transcribed, so sequencing captured expressed TCRB transcripts. Clones were read by immunoSEQ multiplex PCR, and TCRdb kept only the in-frame ones, dropping some. The table records some 19,000 clones, approximately 50% of them present only once. Material for sequencing was stem cell memory CD4+ T cells from blood. These receptors all stem from a man younger than 35 in good health.

In DNA, the CDR3 is TGTGCCAGTAGTATAGCTAGTGGGAGCTACAATGAGCAGTTCTTC. Amino acids: CASSIASGSYNEQFF. The chain couples TRBV19 to TRBJ2-1, with D maybe TRBD2 (5 bases). V was pared by 1 base and J by 3 bases, with 10 bases between. This CDR3 is built from 15 residues. Germline values: CDR1 LNHDA, CDR2 SQIVND (reference sequence).

This clone was counted once. V usage is TRBV5-1 and J usage is TRBJ2-7; tentative D call: TRBD1 (7 bases). Germline lookup yields CDR1 SGHRS and CDR2 YFSETQ. Trimming removed 4 bases at V and 2 bases at J, with 10 bases between. The CDR3 extends over 13 amino acids. The CDR3, as DNA: TGCGCCAGCAGCCGCGGGACAGCCTACGAGCAGTACTTC. This gives the protein CASSRGTAYEQYF. Filled out from reference TRBV5-1 and TRBJ2-7, the complete variable domain reads KAGVTQTPRYLIKTRGQQVTLSCSPISGHRSVSWYQQTPGQGLQFLFEYFSETQRNKGNFPGRFSGRQFSNSRSEMNVSTLELGDSALYLCASSRGTAYEQYFGPGTRLTVT.

The chain recombines TRBV7-9 with TRBJ2-3; D perhaps matches TRBD2 (5 bases). V lost 2 bases and J lost 2, with 17 bases in between. Germline-derived CDR1 and CDR2 are SEHNR and FQNEAQ (reference sequence). The CDR3 totals 17 residues. CDR3 protein: CASSLWSGRRYTDTQYF. Written as DNA, the CDR3 is TGTGCCAGCAGCTTATGGAGCGGAAGAAGGTACACAGATACGCAGTATTTT.